This entry concerns a single TCR beta chain. This entry comes from a study of blood T cell repertoires in COVID-19. Study summary: From T cells, B-cell-depleted T cells, or PBMCs came the material, which was cDNA or gDNA.

The V segment lost 2 bases and the J segment 0 bases; nucleotides outside the gene matches: 1. The CDR3 has 16 amino acids. Per germline, CDR1 LGHNT and CDR2 FRNRAP. Some clones are missing from TCRdb's copy, which holds only in-frame ones; the method was immunoSEQ multiplex PCR. The table has 200,000 to 250,000 clones, 85% to 90% seen once; the top ten hold approximately 15%. The origin of this receptor is a man aged 25-45 years who had been exposed to COVID-19. The chain joins TRBV12-5 to TRBJ2-2, with TRBD1 identical over 9 bases. The source material was PBMCs or T cells enriched from blood (not recorded which). The CDR3 region is CASGLNRGPNTGELFF. The CDR3 bases are TGTGCTAGTGGTTTGAACAGGGGGCCGAACACCGGGGAGCTGTTTTTT.